This T cell receptor (beta chain) was sequenced during a study of cytomegalovirus exposure and HLA in healthy donors. General study points: Confirmation was obtained in vitro that a few CMV-associated chains are specific for CMV antigens. Most TCR sequences were rare, but some public TCRs occurred in many donors. Reports indicated that the classifier achieved high specificity and sensitivity in diagnosing cytomegalovirus status.

Separate from the roughly 720-subject first cohort, the 120-subject validation cohort was the one that the donors belonged to. About this clone itself: The antigen is not known.

The ends lost 2 bases at V and 1 base at J; junction bases unmatched: 8. CDR1 SNHLY and CDR2 FYNNEI come from the germline V gene. The CDR3 consists of 19 residues. The data were produced by immunoSEQ multiplex PCR, yet TCRdb's version contains in-frame clones alone and is incomplete. This sample yields 150,000 to 200,000 clones, of which approximately 89% are seen a single time; approximately 2.6% belongs to the top ten. Input material: PBMCs. The chain recombines TRBV2 with TRBJ2-3, with 14 bases lining up with TRBD2. The sequence came from a man younger than 35 in good health and CMV-seropositive. In DNA form, the CDR3 reads TGTGCCAGCAGTGAAATATTGACTAGCGGGGGGGCGGGCACAGATACGCAGTATTTT. As protein: CASSEILTSGGAGTDTQYF.